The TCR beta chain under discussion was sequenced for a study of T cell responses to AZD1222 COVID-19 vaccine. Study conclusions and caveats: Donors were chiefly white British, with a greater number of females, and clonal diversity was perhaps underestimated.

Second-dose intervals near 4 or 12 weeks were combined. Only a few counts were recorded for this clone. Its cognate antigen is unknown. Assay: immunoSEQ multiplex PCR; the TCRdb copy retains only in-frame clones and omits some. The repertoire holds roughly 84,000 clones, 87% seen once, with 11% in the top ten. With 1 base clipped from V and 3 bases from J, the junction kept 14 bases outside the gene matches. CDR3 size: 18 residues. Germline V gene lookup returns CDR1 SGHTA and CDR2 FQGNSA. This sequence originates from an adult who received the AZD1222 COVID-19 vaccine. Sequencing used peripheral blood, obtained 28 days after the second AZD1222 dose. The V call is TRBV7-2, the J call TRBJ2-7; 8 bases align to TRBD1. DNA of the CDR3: TGTGCCAGCAGCTTAGGGGGGACAGGACTCCTAGGGGGCTACGAGCAGTACTTC. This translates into CASSLGGTGLLGGYEQYF.